This is a list of T cell receptor beta chains from one sample in a study of OX40 agonist ivuxolimab in advanced cancers. Clones were read by immunoSEQ multiplex PCR, and TCRdb kept only the in-frame ones, dropping some. The repertoire holds some 68,000 clones, about nine tenths seen once, with about 2.1% in the top ten. Here the sequenced sample was CD4+ or CD8+ T cells sorted from blood, taken in a trial of the OX40 agonist ivuxolimab. These receptors came from an adult with an advanced solid tumor such as melanoma, head and neck, liver or kidney cancer. The CDR3 runs from the conserved cysteine through the conserved F or W. D genes are given only for firm matches. Clone size, where shown, is once, few, many, or a class for clones that have expanded.

j_gene | abundance | v_gene | d_gene | CDR3aa | CDR3nt
TRBJ2-1 | NA | TRBV5-5 | TRBD1 | CASSQQGSEQFF | TGTGCCAGCAGCCAACAGGGGTCTGAGCAGTTCTTC
TRBJ1-5 | NA | TRBV18 | TRBD1 | CASSPTGTGGPQHF | TGTGCCAGCTCACCGACAGGGACCGGAGGGCCCCAGCATTTT
TRBJ2-2 | NA | TRBV18 | NA | CASSPPRRVAGSNTGELFF | TGTGCCAGCTCACCACCCCGACGGGTCGCGGGATCGAACACCGGGGAGCTGTTTTTT
TRBJ2-7 | NA | TRBV7-3 | TRBD1 | CASSFRDRGLGEQYF | TGTGCCAGCAGTTTCCGGGACAGGGGGCTTGGGGAGCAGTACTTC
TRBJ2-2 | NA | TRBV7-7 | TRBD2 | CASSPDWSGGYTGELFF | TGTGCCAGCAGCCCAGATTGGAGCGGGGGTTACACCGGGGAGCTGTTTTTT
TRBJ1-1 | NA | TRBV20-1 | NA | CRGDEAFF | TGCAGGGGGGATGAAGCTTTCTTT
TRBJ1-2 | NA | TRBV18 | NA | CASSPRKDGYTF | TGTGCCAGCTCACCTCGGAAGGATGGCTACACCTTC
TRBJ1-6 | NA | TRBV6-1 | NA | CASRTGNSPLHF | TGTGCCAGCAGGACAGGCAATTCACCCCTCCACTTT
TRBJ2-5 | NA | TRBV18 | NA | CASSPTRGGIQETQYF | TGTGCCAGCTCACCTACCCGGGGAGGCATACAAGAGACCCAGTACTTC
TRBJ2-1 | NA | TRBV7-8 | TRBD2 | CASSPGTNVNEQFF | TGTGCCAGCAGCCCCGGGACTAATGTGAATGAGCAGTTCTTC
TRBJ2-1 | NA | TRBV7-2 | NA | CASSAQRQVESSYNEQFF | TGTGCCAGCAGCGCCCAACGACAGGTCGAATCGTCCTACAATGAGCAGTTCTTC
TRBJ1-6 | NA | TRBV2 | NA | CASSDQVRTSPLHF | TGTGCCAGCAGTGATCAGGTCCGCACTTCACCCCTCCACTTT
TRBJ2-7 | once | TRBV4-1 | TRBD1 | CASSPRDRAYEQYF | TGCGCCAGCAGCCCCCGGGACAGGGCCTACGAGCAGTACTTC
TRBJ1-4 | NA | TRBV2 | NA | CASSPTHAPKLFF | TGTGCCAGCAGTCCCACTCACGCCCCAAAACTGTTTTTT
TRBJ2-5 | NA | TRBV4-2 | NA | CASSHARGTQETQYF | TGTGCCAGCAGCCATGCTCGGGGGACCCAAGAGACCCAGTACTTC
TRBJ2-2 | NA | TRBV5-8 | NA | CASSLGVNTGELFF | TGTGCCAGCAGCTTGGGGGTGAACACCGGGGAGCTGTTTTTT
TRBJ2-4 | NA | TRBV6-1 | NA | CASSEASVLIRGNIQYF | TGTGCCAGCAGTGAAGCGTCGGTTCTCATTCGGGGTAACATTCAGTACTTC
TRBJ1-6 | NA | TRBV25-1 | TRBD1 | CASNQGGNSPLHF | TGTGCCAGCAACCAGGGGGGGAATTCACCCCTCCACTTT
TRBJ2-5 | NA | TRBV29-1 | NA | CSVEWETQYF | TGCAGCGTTGAATGGGAGACCCAGTACTTC
TRBJ2-1 | NA | TRBV18 | NA | CASSPPKAGSNEQFF | TGTGCCAGCTCACCCCCCAAAGCTGGTAGCAATGAGCAGTTCTTC
TRBJ1-6 | few | TRBV7-8 | NA | CASSLVLNSPLHF | TGTGCCAGCAGCTTAGTCCTGAATTCACCCCTCCACTTT
TRBJ2-7 | NA | TRBV11-2 | NA | CASSLVAGGPGGSYEQYF | TGTGCCAGCAGCTTAGTGGCAGGGGGACCCGGGGGGTCCTACGAGCAGTACTTC
TRBJ2-2 | NA | TRBV6-6 | TRBD2 | CASILRGGSSIGELFF | TGTGCCAGCATTCTCCGTGGCGGGAGTAGTATCGGGGAGCTGTTTTTT
TRBJ2-5 | once | TRBV5-4 | NA | CASSLGERRTQYF | TGTGCCAGCAGTTTGGGTGAACGGAGGACCCAGTACTTC
TRBJ2-6 | NA | TRBV19 | NA | CASSSHSGANVLTF | TGTGCCAGTAGTAGCCACTCTGGGGCCAACGTCCTGACTTTC
TRBJ2-3 | NA | TRBV5-1 | NA | CASSLATGSTDTQYF | TGCGCCAGCAGCTTGGCCACTGGTAGCACAGATACGCAGTATTTT
TRBJ2-5 | NA | TRBV2 | NA | CASTRQFGETQYF | TGTGCCAGCACTAGACAGTTCGGGGAGACCCAGTACTTC
TRBJ1-4 | NA | TRBV5-1 | TRBD1 | CASSGTVNEKLFF | TGCGCCAGCTCCGGGACAGTTAATGAAAAACTGTTTTTT
TRBJ2-5 | NA | TRBV19 | NA | CASSIPGGTQYF | TGTGCCAGTAGTATTCCCGGGGGGACCCAGTACTTC
TRBJ2-6 | NA | TRBV4-3 | NA | CASSQDASGANVLTF | TGCGCCAGCAGCCAAGATGCATCTGGGGCCAACGTCCTGACTTTC
TRBJ2-2 | NA | TRBV7-2 | TRBD2 | CASSIPKGRETGELFF | TGTGCCAGCAGCATCCCCAAGGGGAGGGAAACCGGGGAGCTGTTTTTT
TRBJ1-3 | NA | TRBV7-2 | NA | CASSLGMSSTIYF | TGTGCCAGCAGCTTAGGCATGAGCAGTACCATATATTTT
TRBJ1-5 | once | TRBV7-9 | NA | CASSLSSSNQPQHF | TGTGCCAGCAGCCTTAGTTCTAGCAATCAGCCCCAGCATTTT
TRBJ2-7 | once | TRBV6-6 | NA | CASSATKVERVYEQYF | TGTGCCAGCAGTGCCACGAAAGTGGAGAGGGTATACGAGCAGTACTTC
TRBJ2-1 | NA | TRBV4-1 | TRBD2 | CASSMVPIAGGPDEQFF | TGCGCCAGCAGCATGGTCCCAATAGCGGGAGGGCCTGATGAGCAGTTCTTC
TRBJ2-3 | NA | TRBV5-1 | TRBD1 | CASSSGQGGRTDTQYF | TGCGCCAGCAGCTCAGGACAGGGCGGTAGAACAGATACGCAGTATTTT
TRBJ2-4 | NA | TRBV29-1 | NA | CSVWTTANIQYF | TGCAGCGTCTGGACTACGGCGAACATTCAGTACTTC
TRBJ1-6 | NA | TRBV27 | NA | CASSLRGSKLRRSYNSPLHF | TGTGCCAGCAGTTTAAGGGGGTCCAAACTGCGCCGCTCCTATAATTCACCCCTCCACTTT
TRBJ2-7 | NA | TRBV10-3 | NA | CATQGRAQYEQYF | TGTGCCACCCAGGGGAGGGCTCAATACGAGCAGTACTTC
TRBJ2-7 | NA | TRBV18 | NA | CASSPAGQLKKGGEQYF | TGTGCCAGCTCACCTGCGGGGCAACTTAAAAAGGGGGGCGAGCAGTACTTC
TRBJ2-5 | NA | TRBV15 | NA | CATSFAETQYF | TGTGCCACCAGCTTTGCGGAGACCCAGTACTTC
TRBJ2-1 | NA | TRBV5-1 | NA | CASREPTLNEQFF | TGCGCCAGCAGAGAACCGACGCTAAATGAGCAGTTCTTC
TRBJ1-3 | NA | TRBV9 | NA | CASSVESGQISGNTIYF | TGTGCCAGCAGCGTAGAGTCGGGACAAATCTCTGGAAACACCATATATTTT
TRBJ2-6 | NA | TRBV5-1 | TRBD1 | CASSLRRQGYSGANVLTF | TGCGCCAGCAGCTTGAGGCGACAGGGGTACTCTGGGGCCAACGTCCTGACTTTC
TRBJ1-4 | NA | TRBV7-9 | NA | CASSTGYKLFF | TGTGCCAGCAGCACCGGGTACAAACTGTTTTTT
TRBJ2-3 | NA | TRBV5-1 | NA | CASSLDLTTSTDTQYF | TGCGCCAGCAGCTTGGACCTGACAACTAGCACAGATACGCAGTATTTT
TRBJ1-1 | NA | TRBV6-1 | NA | CASSKAGDTEAFF | TGTGCCAGCAGTAAAGCAGGGGACACTGAAGCTTTCTTT
TRBJ1-4 | NA | TRBV6-5 | NA | CASQGGANEKLFF | TGTGCCAGCCAAGGGGGGGCGAATGAAAAACTGTTTTTT
TRBJ2-7 | NA | TRBV7-3 | NA | CASSLTPDSYEQYF | TGTGCCAGCAGCTTAACTCCCGATTCCTACGAGCAGTACTTC
TRBJ1-2 | NA | TRBV18 | NA | CASSPFQDSNYGYTF | TGTGCCAGCTCACCTTTCCAAGACAGTAACTATGGCTACACCTTC
TRBJ1-4 | many | TRBV2 | NA | CASSAGGEKLFF | TGTGCCAGCAGTGCAGGTGGTGAAAAACTGTTTTTT
TRBJ1-6 | NA | TRBV27 | NA | CASSLSSGPLHF | TGTGCCAGCAGTTTATCTTCGGGGCCGCTCCACTTT